The rows below give T cell receptor beta chains drawn from one sample of a study of chemoradiotherapy in HPV16-positive cancers. Using immunoSEQ multiplex PCR, the repertoire was profiled, and TCRdb retains in-frame clones only, with some absent. The sample has 20,000 to 25,000 clones; about 87% are singletons. Sequenced here: blood, sampled from a patient who underwent chemoradiotherapy. These receptors all come from a human donor with HPV-associated anogenital cancer. The CDR3 runs from the conserved cysteine through the conserved F or W. D genes are given only for firm matches. Size is stated for part of the rows, as once, few or many counts, or as a class when the clone is expanded.

V gene,clone size,J gene,CDR3 length,D gene,CDR3 DNA,CDR3 protein
TRBV5-4,-,TRBJ1-1,15,TRBD1,TGTGCCAGCAGCGGAGCGACAGGGATGAACACTGAAGCTTTCTTT,CASSGATGMNTEAFF
TRBV7-6,few,TRBJ1-1,13,-,TGTGCCAGCAGCTCCAAGGGGTACACTGAAGCTTTCTTT,CASSSKGYTEAFF
TRBV30,-,TRBJ1-5,14,-,TGTGCCTGGAGTGCGGAAGGGGGCAATCAGCCCCAGCATTTT,CAWSAEGGNQPQHF
TRBV4-3,-,TRBJ1-1,14,-,TGCGCCAGCAGCCAAGAGCTCACCCTCACTGAAGCTTTCTTT,CASSQELTLTEAFF
TRBV30,-,TRBJ2-3,13,TRBD2,TGTGCCTGGAGAGTAGCGGGGTTAGATACGCAGTATTTT,CAWRVAGLDTQYF
TRBV10-2,-,TRBJ2-2,13,-,TGCGCCAGCAGTGAAACCGTAACCGGGGAGCTGTTTTTT,CASSETVTGELFF
TRBV7-6,-,TRBJ2-3,15,TRBD2,TGTGCCAGCAGCCGGCGGGGGGGTAGCACAGATACGCAGTATTTT,CASSRRGGSTDTQYF
TRBV11-3,-,TRBJ2-5,15,TRBD2,TGTGCCAGCAGCTTAGGAGGCAAGGGAGGGGAGACCCAGTACTTC,CASSLGGKGGETQYF
TRBV7-2,few,TRBJ1-2,12,-,TGTGCCAGCAGCTTAAAGGGAAATGGCTACACCTTC,CASSLKGNGYTF
TRBV5-1,-,TRBJ1-2,14,-,TGCGCCAGCAGCTTGGTTCCCGAGAACTATGGCTACACCTTC,CASSLVPENYGYTF
TRBV4-2,-,TRBJ2-2,16,TRBD2,TGTGCCAGCAGCCAGGCCAGGACTAGTTTATCCGGGGAGCTGTTTTTT,CASSQARTSLSGELFF
TRBV30,once,TRBJ1-2,16,-,TGTGCCTGGAGTGAAAGACAGGCGTCCTACCTTTATGGCTACACCTTC,CAWSERQASYLYGYTF
TRBV2,few,TRBJ2-1,14,-,TGTGCCAGCAGTGACCGGGGAGGCCCCAATGAGCAGTTCTTC,CASSDRGGPNEQFF
TRBV6-4,-,TRBJ1-1,14,-,TGTGCCAGCGTCGTATTCCCAGGGAGCACTGAAGCTTTCTTT,CASVVFPGSTEAFF
TRBV30,-,TRBJ1-4,11,-,TGTGCCTGGAGTATAAGGGAAAAACTGTTTTTT,CAWSIREKLFF
TRBV7-2,-,TRBJ2-7,14,-,TGTGCCAGCAGCTCACGAGCGGGCACCTACGAGCAGTACTTC,CASSSRAGTYEQYF
TRBV25-1,-,TRBJ1-2,15,-,TGTGCCAGCTCCACAGGAGGCCCTCCGATTTATGGCTACACCTTC,CASSTGGPPIYGYTF
TRBV6-5,-,TRBJ1-1,14,TRBD1,TGTGCCAGCAACGTAAAACAGGGGAGCACTGAAGCTTTCTTT,CASNVKQGSTEAFF
TRBV6-1,-,TRBJ2-4,19,TRBD1,TGTGCCAGCAGTGTAATAACAGGGGGCGAGTCGTTAGCCAAAAACATTCAGTACTTC,CASSVITGGESLAKNIQYF
TRBV7-2,-,TRBJ2-2,15,-,TGTGCCAGCAGCTCCGGGACAATGAGGACCGGGGAGCTGTTTTTT,CASSSGTMRTGELFF
TRBV19,-,TRBJ1-1,13,-,TGTGCCAGTAGTTTCGGGACGGGACGTGAAGCTTTCTTT,CASSFGTGREAFF
TRBV2,-,TRBJ1-1,14,-,TGTGCCAGCAGTGAGATTATGCGGAACACTGAAGCTTTCTTT,CASSEIMRNTEAFF
TRBV6-5,-,TRBJ1-2,14,-,TGTGCCAGCAGTTACTCGGGAGGAGAGTATGGCTACACCTTC,CASSYSGGEYGYTF
TRBV7-2,once,TRBJ2-7,11,-,TGTGCCAGCAGCCTCCACTACGAGCAGTACTTC,CASSLHYEQYF
TRBV25-1,-,TRBJ1-1,15,-,TGTGCCAGCAGTGATACGTCTGGTTTGGGCACTGAAGCTTTCTTT,CASSDTSGLGTEAFF
TRBV25-1,-,TRBJ1-4,14,-,TGTGCCAGCAGTTCCCGAAGGGTGACTGAAAAACTGTTTTTT,CASSSRRVTEKLFF
TRBV29-1,-,TRBJ1-2,13,-,TGCAGCGTTGAAGAGGGAGTAGGGTATGGCTACACCTTC,CSVEEGVGYGYTF
TRBV7-6,-,TRBJ2-5,16,TRBD1,TGTGCCAGCAGCACCTTGGACAGGGGTGGGGGAGAGACCCAGTACTTC,CASSTLDRGGGETQYF
TRBV5-1,-,TRBJ1-6,16,-,TGCGCCAGCAGCCTGTGGATGCAGGGCTATAATTCACCCCTCCACTTT,CASSLWMQGYNSPLHF
TRBV29-1,-,TRBJ2-2,11,-,TGCAGCGTTATTCTAATCGGGGAGCTGTTTTTT,CSVILIGELFF